This TCR beta chain came from a study of beta chain features in type 1 diabetes. General study results and limits: Type 1 diabetes patients had TCRB CDR3s that were shorter (moderately but significantly so) in all four CD4+ subsets.

With 0 bases clipped from V and 10 bases from J, the junction kept 7 bases outside the gene matches. Germline CDR1 and CDR2: SGHNT and YYREEE (reference sequence). This CDR3 is 15 amino acids long. This clone occurred a few times. As yet, its antigen is unknown. Sequencing targeted expressed TCRB transcripts, as all isolated RNA had been reverse transcribed. Generated by immunoSEQ multiplex PCR, the TCRdb table keeps only in-frame clones and is missing some. In the table there are about 260,000 clones, approximately 20% of which are singletons. The chain employs TRBV5-4 and TRBJ1-6, with 7 bases aligning to TRBD1. The sequence was collected from a middle-aged woman with type 1 diabetes. The sample consisted of naive CD4+ T cells from blood. The CDR3 sequence is CASSLGQGGESPLHF. CDR3 DNA sequence: TGTGCCAGCAGCTTGGGACAGGGCGGTGAATCACCCCTCCACTTT. The entire variable domain, with the rest obtained from reference TRBV5-4 and TRBJ1-6, is as follows: ETGVTQSPTHLIKTRGQQVTLRCSSQSGHNTVSWYQQALGQGPQFIFQYYREEENGRGNFPPRFSGLQFPNYSSELNVNALELDDSALYLCASSLGQGGESPLHFGNGTRLTVT.